The sequence of this T cell receptor (beta chain) was determined in a study of Ad26.COV2.S vaccination and SARS-CoV-2 variants. Study information: Administration of Ad26.COV2.S was intramuscular, either once or twice 56 days apart. Points from the study as a whole: There was reportedly substantial breadth in spike-specific CD8+ and CD4+ T cell responses after vaccination. It was found that vaccine and placebo recipients had similar non-spike TCR breadth.

The protocol was immunoSEQ multiplex PCR, while the TCRdb copy is restricted to in-frame clones and leaves out a portion. The sample has about 400,000 clones, 92% seen once. CDR3 length equals 15 residues. Germline assignment: CDR1 MDHEN and CDR2 SYDVKM. J lost 3 bases, V lost 7 bases, and 9 bases had no gene match. Of note for this clone: Its matching antigen is unknown.

Treatment defined: around 19 received Ad26.COV2.S at low or high dose, single or two shots; about 5 received placebo; per-sample allocation not given. The samples date from day 63 after the first vaccine or placebo injection. Aged 18-55 years, donor was enrolled in Boston at some point between 2019 and 2021. The sample here was peripheral blood, taken in a trial of Ad26.COV2.S vaccine versus placebo. This sequence originates from a person aged 18-60 years who received the Ad26.COV2.S COVID-19 vaccine or a placebo. The chain uses TRBV28 and TRBJ2-7; 10 bases are shared with TRBD1. The CDR3: CASISGQGTYYEQYF. The CDR3 coding sequence is TGTGCCAGCATCTCGGGACAGGGGACTTACTACGAGCAGTACTTC.